Listed below are T cell receptor beta chains from one sample, sequenced in a study of blood T cell repertoires in COVID-19. Only in-frame clones appear in the TCRdb table, and some are missing; sequencing was by immunoSEQ multiplex PCR. The sample has tens of thousands of clones, around 84% seen once. The specimen sequenced was peripheral blood. Receptors originate from a man in his fifties or sixties with COVID-19, enrolled during active disease. Both conserved end residues are part of each CDR3. D genes are given only for firm matches. Only some rows state a clone size, as once, few, many or a class for expanded clones.

v_call: TRBV7-2; clone_size: -; d_call: -; j_call: TRBJ2-7; cdr3_aa: CASSQGRAYEQYF; cdr3_nt: TGTGCCAGCAGCCAAGGCCGGGCCTACGAGCAGTACTTC
v_call: TRBV5-5; clone_size: -; d_call: TRBD2; j_call: TRBJ2-7; cdr3_aa: CASSLGLSGTYEQYF; cdr3_nt: TGTGCCAGCAGCTTGGGATTAAGCGGGACCTACGAGCAGTACTTC
v_call: TRBV7-3; clone_size: -; d_call: -; j_call: TRBJ2-1; cdr3_aa: CASSQRGSFGEQFF; cdr3_nt: TGTGCCAGCAGCCAAAGGGGGTCTTTCGGTGAGCAGTTCTTC
v_call: TRBV10-1; clone_size: -; d_call: -; j_call: TRBJ2-1; cdr3_aa: CASSGTEYNEQFF; cdr3_nt: TGCGCCAGCAGTGGAACAGAATACAATGAGCAGTTCTTC
v_call: TRBV5-4; clone_size: -; d_call: -; j_call: TRBJ2-1; cdr3_aa: CASTRAGVGNEQFF; cdr3_nt: TGTGCCAGCACTCGGGCAGGGGTCGGCAATGAGCAGTTCTTC
v_call: TRBV6-5; clone_size: once; d_call: TRBD1; j_call: TRBJ1-2; cdr3_aa: CASSYIRTGGGYGYTF; cdr3_nt: TGTGCCAGCAGTTATATAAGGACAGGGGGCGGCTATGGCTACACCTTC
v_call: TRBV30; clone_size: -; d_call: -; j_call: TRBJ2-4; cdr3_aa: CATQQGGDNIQYF; cdr3_nt: TGTGCCACCCAACAGGGGGGGGATAACATTCAGTACTTC
v_call: TRBV6-5; clone_size: once; d_call: -; j_call: TRBJ2-3; cdr3_aa: CASSYSRQADTQYF; cdr3_nt: TGTGCCAGCAGTTACTCCCGGCAGGCAGATACGCAGTATTTT
v_call: TRBV5-1; clone_size: -; d_call: -; j_call: TRBJ2-4; cdr3_aa: CASSLEGAKNIQYF; cdr3_nt: TGCGCCAGCAGCTTGGAGGGGGCCAAAAACATTCAGTACTTC
v_call: TRBV21-1; clone_size: -; d_call: -; j_call: TRBJ1-6; cdr3_aa: CASSKRETLRVRAVQPLHF; cdr3_nt: TGTGCCAGCAGCAAAAGAGAGACGTTGAGGGTTCGCGCAGTTCAACCCCTCCACTTT
v_call: TRBV30; clone_size: -; d_call: TRBD2; j_call: TRBJ2-1; cdr3_aa: CAWSVLAGGEQFF; cdr3_nt: TGTGCCTGGAGTGTCTTAGCGGGGGGTGAGCAGTTCTTC
v_call: TRBV7-9; clone_size: -; d_call: -; j_call: TRBJ1-5; cdr3_aa: CASSLGAQGTQPQHF; cdr3_nt: TGTGCCAGCAGCTTAGGGGCACAGGGTACCCAGCCCCAGCATTTT
v_call: TRBV24-1; clone_size: -; d_call: TRBD2; j_call: TRBJ2-1; cdr3_aa: CATSDPTSGGYNEQFF; cdr3_nt: TGTGCCACCAGTGATCCGACTAGCGGGGGGTACAATGAGCAGTTCTTC
v_call: TRBV27; clone_size: once; d_call: TRBD1; j_call: TRBJ2-7; cdr3_aa: CASSPTGVGFSYEQYF; cdr3_nt: TGTGCCAGCAGTCCAACAGGGGTTGGGTTCTCCTACGAGCAGTACTTC
v_call: TRBV12-3/TRBV12-4; clone_size: few; d_call: -; j_call: TRBJ1-1; cdr3_aa: CASSLGFFSAFF; cdr3_nt: TGTGCCAGCAGTTTGGGCTTCTTCTCAGCTTTCTTT
v_call: TRBV4-2; clone_size: -; d_call: TRBD2; j_call: TRBJ2-4; cdr3_aa: CASSQVWIGGSEQNIQYF; cdr3_nt: TGTGCCAGCAGCCAAGTGTGGATAGGCGGGAGTGAGCAAAACATTCAGTACTTC
v_call: TRBV9; clone_size: once; d_call: -; j_call: TRBJ1-2; cdr3_aa: CASSANRKQGDYGYTF; cdr3_nt: TGTGCCAGCAGCGCTAATCGAAAACAGGGTGACTATGGCTACACCTTC
v_call: TRBV24-1; clone_size: -; d_call: -; j_call: TRBJ2-5; cdr3_aa: CATSDFTQGKETQYF; cdr3_nt: TGTGCCACCAGTGATTTCACCCAGGGTAAAGAGACCCAGTACTTC
v_call: TRBV12-2; clone_size: -; d_call: -; j_call: TRBJ2-3; cdr3_aa: CASRLAISGRSTDTQYF; cdr3_nt: TGTGCAAGTCGCTTAGCAATTAGCGGGAGGAGCACAGATACGCAGTATTTT
v_call: TRBV28; clone_size: -; d_call: TRBD1; j_call: TRBJ2-5; cdr3_aa: CASRQTGGETQYF; cdr3_nt: TGTGCCAGCAGGCAAACAGGGGGAGAGACCCAGTACTTC
v_call: TRBV2; clone_size: -; d_call: -; j_call: TRBJ2-7; cdr3_aa: CASSEEKRSEQYF; cdr3_nt: TGTGCCAGCAGTGAAGAGAAGAGGTCCGAGCAGTACTTC
v_call: TRBV6-1; clone_size: -; d_call: -; j_call: TRBJ2-7; cdr3_aa: CASSEGGTLSYEQYF; cdr3_nt: TGTGCCAGCAGTGAAGGAGGCACCCTCTCCTACGAGCAGTACTTC
v_call: TRBV12-3/TRBV12-4; clone_size: -; d_call: -; j_call: TRBJ1-4; cdr3_aa: CASRAAGDEKLFF; cdr3_nt: TGTGCCAGCAGGGCCGCCGGAGATGAAAAACTGTTTTTT
v_call: TRBV10-3; clone_size: -; d_call: -; j_call: TRBJ2-5; cdr3_aa: CAISEAGSKETQYF; cdr3_nt: TGTGCCATCAGTGAGGCGGGCAGCAAAGAGACCCAGTACTTC
v_call: TRBV19; clone_size: -; d_call: -; j_call: TRBJ1-5; cdr3_aa: CASSGMVEAQPQHF; cdr3_nt: TGTGCCAGTTCAGGGATGGTCGAGGCTCAGCCCCAGCATTTT
v_call: TRBV11-2; clone_size: -; d_call: TRBD2; j_call: TRBJ2-3; cdr3_aa: CASSPWGGATSGGRDTQYF; cdr3_nt: TGTGCCAGCAGCCCCTGGGGGGGTGCAACTAGCGGGGGCAGAGATACGCAGTATTTT
v_call: TRBV3-1/TRBV3-2; clone_size: -; d_call: TRBD1; j_call: TRBJ1-1; cdr3_aa: CASSQIMGQGTMNTEAFF; cdr3_nt: TGTGCCAGCAGCCAAATAATGGGACAGGGGACCATGAACACTGAAGCTTTCTTT
v_call: TRBV13; clone_size: -; d_call: -; j_call: TRBJ1-4; cdr3_aa: CASSHNRREKLFF; cdr3_nt: TGTGCCAGCAGCCATAACAGAAGAGAAAAACTGTTTTTT
v_call: TRBV11-1; clone_size: once; d_call: TRBD2; j_call: TRBJ2-7; cdr3_aa: CASSLSSGDSYEQYF; cdr3_nt: TGTGCCAGCAGCTTATCTAGCGGGGACTCCTACGAGCAGTACTTC
v_call: TRBV5-1; clone_size: -; d_call: TRBD1; j_call: TRBJ1-4; cdr3_aa: CASSFTGTGMEKLFF; cdr3_nt: TGCGCCAGCAGCTTCACCGGGACAGGGATGGAAAAACTGTTTTTT
v_call: TRBV10-1; clone_size: -; d_call: TRBD1; j_call: TRBJ2-3; cdr3_aa: CASGGQGASTDTQYF; cdr3_nt: TGCGCCAGCGGGGGACAGGGGGCCTCCACAGATACGCAGTATTTT
v_call: TRBV19; clone_size: -; d_call: TRBD1; j_call: TRBJ1-1; cdr3_aa: CASNRSYRGGTEAFF; cdr3_nt: TGTGCCAGCAACCGATCCTACAGGGGCGGTACTGAAGCTTTCTTT
v_call: TRBV5-1; clone_size: -; d_call: TRBD1; j_call: TRBJ1-1; cdr3_aa: CASSLSQGANEAFF; cdr3_nt: TGCGCCAGCAGCTTGTCTCAGGGGGCTAATGAAGCTTTCTTT
v_call: TRBV6-2/TRBV6-3; clone_size: -; d_call: -; j_call: TRBJ1-4; cdr3_aa: CASSLPWTDTTNEKLFF; cdr3_nt: TGTGCCAGCAGTTTACCCTGGACAGATACAACTAATGAAAAACTGTTTTTT
v_call: TRBV13; clone_size: -; d_call: TRBD1; j_call: TRBJ1-3; cdr3_aa: CASSPRGQFLSGNTIYF; cdr3_nt: TGTGCCAGCAGCCCCCGGGGACAGTTCCTCTCTGGAAACACCATATATTTT
v_call: TRBV2; clone_size: -; d_call: -; j_call: TRBJ1-3; cdr3_aa: CASSDDRRNTIYF; cdr3_nt: TGTGCCAGCAGTGACGACAGAAGAAACACCATATATTTT
v_call: TRBV27; clone_size: -; d_call: -; j_call: TRBJ1-2; cdr3_aa: CASRPTGYAYGYTF; cdr3_nt: TGTGCCAGCAGACCTACAGGGTACGCCTATGGCTACACCTTC
v_call: TRBV7-3; clone_size: -; d_call: -; j_call: TRBJ2-2; cdr3_aa: CASTSPLGVYTGELFF; cdr3_nt: TGTGCCAGCACCTCCCCCCTGGGCGTGTACACCGGGGAGCTGTTTTTT
v_call: TRBV5-1; clone_size: -; d_call: TRBD1; j_call: TRBJ2-5; cdr3_aa: CASSTGQAQETQYF; cdr3_nt: TGCGCCAGCAGCACGGGACAGGCCCAAGAGACCCAGTACTTC
v_call: TRBV29-1; clone_size: -; d_call: TRBD1; j_call: TRBJ2-7; cdr3_aa: CSVDRTGQGYEQYF; cdr3_nt: TGCAGCGTTGACCGCACTGGACAGGGCTACGAGCAGTACTTC
v_call: TRBV2; clone_size: -; d_call: -; j_call: TRBJ2-5; cdr3_aa: CASSALLGETQYF; cdr3_nt: TGTGCCAGCAGTGCACTACTGGGAGAGACCCAGTACTTC
v_call: TRBV6-6; clone_size: -; d_call: -; j_call: TRBJ1-4; cdr3_aa: CASSSLFGEKLFF; cdr3_nt: TGTGCCAGCAGTTCCCTATTTGGTGAAAAACTGTTTTTT
v_call: TRBV7-9; clone_size: -; d_call: -; j_call: TRBJ2-1; cdr3_aa: CASSLAQGKSFF; cdr3_nt: TGTGCCAGCAGCTTAGCGCAGGGTAAGAGTTTCTTC
v_call: TRBV14; clone_size: -; d_call: -; j_call: TRBJ1-5; cdr3_aa: CASSQQSRGRGNQPQHF; cdr3_nt: TGTGCCAGCAGCCAACAATCACGGGGGAGAGGCAATCAGCCCCAGCATTTT
v_call: TRBV7-3; clone_size: -; d_call: -; j_call: TRBJ1-1; cdr3_aa: CASSLSGGMNTEAFF; cdr3_nt: TGTGCCAGCAGCTTATCGGGGGGCATGAACACTGAAGCTTTCTTT
v_call: TRBV3-1/TRBV3-2; clone_size: -; d_call: TRBD2; j_call: TRBJ2-1; cdr3_aa: CASSHDLSIAGRDHEQFF; cdr3_nt: TGTGCCAGCAGCCATGATCTAAGCATAGCGGGAAGAGATCATGAGCAGTTCTTC
v_call: TRBV5-1; clone_size: -; d_call: -; j_call: TRBJ1-5; cdr3_aa: CASSLAPGGIQPQHF; cdr3_nt: TGCGCCAGCAGCTTGGCCCCTGGAGGTATTCAGCCCCAGCATTTT
v_call: TRBV6-5; clone_size: once; d_call: -; j_call: TRBJ1-1; cdr3_aa: CASSYEASSNTEAFF; cdr3_nt: TGTGCCAGCAGTTACGAGGCCAGCTCGAACACTGAAGCTTTCTTT